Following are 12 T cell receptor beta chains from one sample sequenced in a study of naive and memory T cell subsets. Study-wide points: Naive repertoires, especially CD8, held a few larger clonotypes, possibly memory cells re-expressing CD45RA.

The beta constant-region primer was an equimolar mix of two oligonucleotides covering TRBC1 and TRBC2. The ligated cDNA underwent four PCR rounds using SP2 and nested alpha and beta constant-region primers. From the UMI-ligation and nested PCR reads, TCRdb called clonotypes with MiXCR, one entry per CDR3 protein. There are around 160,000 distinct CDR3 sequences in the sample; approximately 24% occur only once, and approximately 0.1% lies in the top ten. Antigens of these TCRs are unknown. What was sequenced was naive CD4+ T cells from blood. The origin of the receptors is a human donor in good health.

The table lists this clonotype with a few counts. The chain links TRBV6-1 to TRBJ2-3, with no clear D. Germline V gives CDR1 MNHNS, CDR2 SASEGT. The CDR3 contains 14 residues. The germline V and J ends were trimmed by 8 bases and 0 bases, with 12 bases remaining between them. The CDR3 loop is CASVRRHSTDTQYF. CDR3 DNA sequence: TGTGCCAGCGTGAGGAGACATAGCACAGATACGCAGTATTTT.

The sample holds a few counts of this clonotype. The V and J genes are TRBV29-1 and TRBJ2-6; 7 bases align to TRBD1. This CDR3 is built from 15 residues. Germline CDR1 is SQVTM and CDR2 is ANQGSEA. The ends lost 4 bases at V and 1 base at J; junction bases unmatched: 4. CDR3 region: CSVGRTGSGANVLTF. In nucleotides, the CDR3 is TGCAGCGTTGGCCGGACAGGTTCTGGGGCCAACGTCCTGACTTTC. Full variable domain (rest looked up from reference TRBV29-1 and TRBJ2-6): SAVISQKPSRDICQRGTSLTIQCQVDSQVTMMFWYRQQPGQSLTLIATANQGSEATYESGFVIDKFPISRPNLTFSTLTVSNMSPEDSSIYLCSVGRTGSGANVLTFGAGSRLTVL.

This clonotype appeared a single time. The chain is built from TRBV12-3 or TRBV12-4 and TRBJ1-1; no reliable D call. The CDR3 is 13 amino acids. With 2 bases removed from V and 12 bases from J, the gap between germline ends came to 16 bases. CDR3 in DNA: TGTGCCAGCAGTTTATTCCGCCACGAGTCAACTTTCTTT. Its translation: CASSLFRHESTFF.

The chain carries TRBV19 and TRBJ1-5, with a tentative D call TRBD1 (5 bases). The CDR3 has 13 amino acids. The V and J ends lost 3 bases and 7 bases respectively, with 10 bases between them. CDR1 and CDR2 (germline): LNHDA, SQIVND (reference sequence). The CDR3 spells CASSMGGGQPQHF. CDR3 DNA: TGTGCCAGTAGTATGGGGGGAGGGCAGCCCCAGCATTTT.

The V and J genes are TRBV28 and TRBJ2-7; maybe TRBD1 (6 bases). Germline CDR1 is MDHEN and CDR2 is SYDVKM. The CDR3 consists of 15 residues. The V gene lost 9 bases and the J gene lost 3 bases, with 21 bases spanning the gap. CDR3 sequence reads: CASTELKTGSYEQYF. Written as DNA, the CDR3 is TGTGCCAGTACAGAACTAAAGACAGGAAGCTACGAGCAGTACTTC.

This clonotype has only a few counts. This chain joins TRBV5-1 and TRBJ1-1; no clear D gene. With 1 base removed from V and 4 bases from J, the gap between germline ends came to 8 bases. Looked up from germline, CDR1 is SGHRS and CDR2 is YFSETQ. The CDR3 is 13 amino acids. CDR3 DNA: TGCGCCAGCAGCTTGCAGGAGACCACTGAAGCTTTCTTT. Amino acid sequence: CASSLQETTEAFF.

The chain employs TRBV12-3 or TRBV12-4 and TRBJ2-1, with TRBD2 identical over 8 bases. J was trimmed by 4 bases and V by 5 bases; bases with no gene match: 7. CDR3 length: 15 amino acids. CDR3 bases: TGTGCCAGCAGTCGGACTAGCCCACCGTACAATGAGCAGTTCTTC. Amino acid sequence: CASSRTSPPYNEQFF.

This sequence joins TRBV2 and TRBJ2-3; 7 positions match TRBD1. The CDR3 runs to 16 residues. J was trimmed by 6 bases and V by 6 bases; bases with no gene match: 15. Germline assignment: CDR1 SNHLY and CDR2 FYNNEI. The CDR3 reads CASRTTLRGRSDTQYF. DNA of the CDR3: TGTGCCAGCAGGACAACTTTAAGGGGGCGGTCCGATACGCAGTATTTT.

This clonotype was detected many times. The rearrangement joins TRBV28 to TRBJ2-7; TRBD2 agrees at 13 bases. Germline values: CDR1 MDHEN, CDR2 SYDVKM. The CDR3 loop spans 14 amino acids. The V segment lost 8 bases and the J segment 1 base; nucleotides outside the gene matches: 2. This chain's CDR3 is CASALAGGSYEQYF. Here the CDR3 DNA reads TGTGCCAGCGCACTAGCGGGAGGGTCCTACGAGCAGTACTTC.

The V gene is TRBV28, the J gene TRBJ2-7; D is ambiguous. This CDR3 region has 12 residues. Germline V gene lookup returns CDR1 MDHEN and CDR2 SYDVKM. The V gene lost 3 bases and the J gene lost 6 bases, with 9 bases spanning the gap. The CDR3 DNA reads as TGTGCCAGCAGTTTTGGTATTAGCGAGCAGTACTTC. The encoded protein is CASSFGISEQYF.

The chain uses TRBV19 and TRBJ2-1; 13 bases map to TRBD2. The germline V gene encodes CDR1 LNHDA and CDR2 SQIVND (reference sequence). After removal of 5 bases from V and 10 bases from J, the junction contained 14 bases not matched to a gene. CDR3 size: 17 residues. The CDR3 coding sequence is TGTGCCAGTAGTGCCTCTCTTGGGACTAGCGGGGTTTGGGAGCAGTTCTTC. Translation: CASSASLGTSGVWEQFF.

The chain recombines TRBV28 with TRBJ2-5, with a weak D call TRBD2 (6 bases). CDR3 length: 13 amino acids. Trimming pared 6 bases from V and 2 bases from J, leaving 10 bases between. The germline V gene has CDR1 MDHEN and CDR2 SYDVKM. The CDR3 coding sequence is TGTGCCAGCAGAAATAGCGGACAAGAGACCCAGTACTTC. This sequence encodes CASRNSGQETQYF. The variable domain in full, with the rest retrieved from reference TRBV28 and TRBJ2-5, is DVKVTQSSRYLVKRTGEKVFLECVQDMDHENMFWYRQDPGLGLRLIYFSYDVKMKEKGDIPEGYSVSREKKERFSLILESASTNQTSMYLCASRNSGQETQYFGPGTRLLVL.